The T cell receptor beta chain under discussion was sequenced for a study of shared clonotypes between healthy human individuals. Trimming took 3 bases from V and 3 from J; bases not matched to a gene: 2. The CDR3 loop spans 14 amino acids. The germline gives CDR1 ENHRY, CDR2 SYGVKD. This table comes from immunoSEQ multiplex PCR, and its TCRdb copy is limited to in-frame clones, with some not included. This table has fewer than 1.6 million clones, less than 99% appearing once. Sequenced material: naive CD4+ T cells sorted from blood. Subset in this sample: CD45RA+ positively selected. The chain uses TRBV10-3 and TRBJ2-1; 7 positions agree with TRBD1. This clonotype was sampled from a man aged 30-40 years in good health. The CDR3 sequence: CAISERDSYNEQFF. CDR3 coding DNA: TGTGCCATCAGTGAAAGGGACAGCTACAATGAGCAGTTCTTC.